Listed below are T cell receptor beta chains from one sample, sequenced in a study of cytomegalovirus exposure and HLA in healthy donors. Generated by immunoSEQ multiplex PCR, the TCRdb table keeps only in-frame clones and is missing some. This sample has 65,000 to 85,000 clones, with 60% to 80% found just once. Material: PBMCs. These receptors all come from a woman aged 35 to 49 in good health and CMV-seropositive. The CDR3 runs from the conserved cysteine through the conserved F or W. The D gene is left open where the match is weak. Clone size is given for some rows only: seen once, a few or many times, or a class if the clone is expanded.

v_gene	abundance	d_gene	j_gene	CDR3nt	CDR3aa
TRBV6-5	-	TRBD1	TRBJ1-5	TGTGCCAGCAGTTACGGGGGACAGGGAGGCCAGCCCCAGCATTTT	CASSYGGQGGQPQHF
TRBV2	-	-	TRBJ1-5	TGTGCCAGCAGTGAGCTGAGAGGGAATCAGCCCCAGCATTTT	CASSELRGNQPQHF
TRBV7-9	-	TRBD1	TRBJ2-7	TGTGCCAGCAGTATAGGACAGGGCGTCGAGCAGTACTTC	CASSIGQGVEQYF
TRBV5-1	-	TRBD1	TRBJ2-5	TGCGCCAGCAGCTTCCAGGGGGCTATGAGAGAGACCCAGTACTTC	CASSFQGAMRETQYF
TRBV15	few	-	TRBJ1-1	TGTGCCACCAGCAGAGACCTAGCAGGGGCCACTGAAGCTTTCTTT	CATSRDLAGATEAFF
TRBV14	few	-	TRBJ1-2	TGTGCCAGCAGCCAAGATTTACAGACAGGCGATGGCTACACCTTC	CASSQDLQTGDGYTF
TRBV5-1	-	TRBD1	TRBJ2-1	TGCGCCAGCAGCGCCAGACAGGGGGATAATGAGCAGTTCTTC	CASSARQGDNEQFF
TRBV5-1	-	-	TRBJ1-4	TGCGCCAGCACACCAGGGCCTACTAATGAAAAACTGTTTTTT	CASTPGPTNEKLFF
TRBV2	few	-	TRBJ2-5	TGTGCCAGCAGTGACTGGGGAGATCAGACCCAGTACTTC	CASSDWGDQTQYF
TRBV11-2	-	-	TRBJ1-1	TGTGCCAGCAGCTTCCCAGGGATGAACACTGAAGCTTTCTTT	CASSFPGMNTEAFF
TRBV10-2	-	TRBD1	TRBJ1-1	TGCGCCAGCAGACGACAGGGGCGGCCCTTGAACACTGAAGCTTTCTTT	CASRRQGRPLNTEAFF
TRBV18	-	TRBD1	TRBJ1-1	TGTGCCAGCTCACAAATGGACAGGGTGGCGAACACTGAAGCTTTCTTT	CASSQMDRVANTEAFF
TRBV19	-	-	TRBJ1-2	TGTGCCAGTCGACACAAGAACCAGGGCTATGGCTACACCTTC	CASRHKNQGYGYTF
TRBV4-1	-	-	TRBJ2-7	TGCGCCAGCAGCCAAGATCCGGGGAGAACCTACGAGCAGTACTTC	CASSQDPGRTYEQYF
TRBV27	-	-	TRBJ1-4	TGTGCCAGCAGTTCCGACAGTAATGAAAAACTGTTTTTT	CASSSDSNEKLFF
TRBV28	few	TRBD2	TRBJ2-2	TGTGCCAGCAGTCGAACATATCTAGCGGGAGGGAGCCTGTACACCGGGGAGCTGTTTTTT	CASSRTYLAGGSLYTGELFF
TRBV5-6	-	-	TRBJ2-7	TGTGCCAGCAGCTTGGGTCGAAGCACCTACGAGCAGTACTTC	CASSLGRSTYEQYF
TRBV27	-	-	TRBJ1-1	TGTGCCAGCAGATCCGCTTATCTCGGTGAAGCTTTCTTT	CASRSAYLGEAFF
TRBV6-1	-	-	TRBJ2-1	TGTGCCAGCAGTGAGTTTCGGGGGTCAACATACAATGAGCAGTTCTTC	CASSEFRGSTYNEQFF
TRBV7-2	-	-	TRBJ2-1	TGTGCCAGCAGCTTCACCCTGACCCAGACTAATGAGCAGTTCTTC	CASSFTLTQTNEQFF
TRBV25-1	-	-	TRBJ2-7	TGTGCCAGTATAGCAGGGGCCGAGCAGTACTTC	CASIAGAEQYF
TRBV5-1	-	TRBD1	TRBJ1-2	TGCGCCAGCAGCAAAGGACAGGGAAACTATGGCTACACCTTC	CASSKGQGNYGYTF
TRBV2	-	-	TRBJ1-1	TGTGCCAGCACCAGCGGAGGAGCTAGAGCTTTCTTT	CASTSGGARAFF
TRBV29-1	-	-	TRBJ1-2	TGCAGCGTTGACCAGGGGAACTTCTATGGCTACACCTTC	CSVDQGNFYGYTF
TRBV29-1	-	-	TRBJ2-7	TGCAGCGTCCGCGAGGGAGGAATGTACGAGCAGTACTTC	CSVREGGMYEQYF
TRBV2	-	-	TRBJ2-7	TGTGCCAGCAGAAGGGACTGGGGCAACGAGCAGTACTTC	CASRRDWGNEQYF
TRBV4-2	once	TRBD2	TRBJ2-1	TGTGCCAGCAAAATAACTGTGGGACTAGCGGGGAACGGTGAGCAGTTCTTC	CASKITVGLAGNGEQFF
TRBV14	-	-	TRBJ2-7	TGTGCCAGCAGCCACCGGCCCAGGGTCGAGCAGTACTTC	CASSHRPRVEQYF
TRBV14	once	-	TRBJ2-7	TGTGCCAGCAGCCGCGGGTACGAGCAGTACTTC	CASSRGYEQYF
TRBV6-5	-	-	TRBJ1-1	TGTGCCAGCAGTTATAGTCTGTTGGGCTTGAACACTGAAGCTTTCTTT	CASSYSLLGLNTEAFF